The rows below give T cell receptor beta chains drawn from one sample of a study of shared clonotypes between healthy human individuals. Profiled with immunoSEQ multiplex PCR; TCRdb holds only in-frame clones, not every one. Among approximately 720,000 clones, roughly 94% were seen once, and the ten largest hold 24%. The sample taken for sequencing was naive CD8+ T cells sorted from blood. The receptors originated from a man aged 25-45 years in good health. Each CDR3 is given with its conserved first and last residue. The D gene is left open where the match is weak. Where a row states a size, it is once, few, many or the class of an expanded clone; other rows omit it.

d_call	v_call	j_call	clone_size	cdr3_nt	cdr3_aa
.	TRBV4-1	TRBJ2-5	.	TGCGCCAGCAGCCTCCCGGGACTGGAAGAGACCCAGTACTTC	CASSLPGLEETQYF
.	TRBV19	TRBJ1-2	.	TGTGCCAGTAGTATGGGAAGGGAACCCCTCTATGGCTACACCTTC	CASSMGREPLYGYTF
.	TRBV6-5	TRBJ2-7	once	TGTGCCAGCAGCCCGGGGAGCTCCTACGAGCAGTACTTC	CASSPGSSYEQYF
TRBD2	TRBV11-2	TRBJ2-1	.	TGTGCCAGCAGCCCAATGGGACTAGCGGGCCAGAATGAGCAGTTCTTC	CASSPMGLAGQNEQFF
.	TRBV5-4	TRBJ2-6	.	TGTGCCAGCAGCTTTCGGGCAGGGGCCGACTCTGGGGCCAACGTCCTGACTTTC	CASSFRAGADSGANVLTF
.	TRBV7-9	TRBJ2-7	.	TGTGCCAGCAGCCCCTCCGTGGGGGGGCGGTACGAGCAGTACTTC	CASSPSVGGRYEQYF
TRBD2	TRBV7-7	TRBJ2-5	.	TGTGCTAGCAGCTTATTTCTAGCGGCCCAAGAGACCCAGTACTTC	CASSLFLAAQETQYF
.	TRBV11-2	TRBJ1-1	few	TGTGCCAGCCAGGGCTTCGTTACTGAAGCTTTCTTT	CASQGFVTEAFF
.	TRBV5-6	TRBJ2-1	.	TGTGCCAGCATCGTGGGCAATGAGCAGTTCTTC	CASIVGNEQFF
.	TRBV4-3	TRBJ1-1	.	TGCGCCAGCAGCCAAGATAGTTACTGGAACACTGAAGCTTTCTTT	CASSQDSYWNTEAFF
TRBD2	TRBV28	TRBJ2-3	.	TGTGCCAGCAGTGCGGGGGGATACACAGATACGCAGTATTTT	CASSAGGYTDTQYF
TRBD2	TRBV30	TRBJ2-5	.	TGTGCCTGGAACGGACTAGCGGGAGTCCGGGAGACCCAGTACTTC	CAWNGLAGVRETQYF
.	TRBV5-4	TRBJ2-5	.	TGTGCCAGCAGCTTGGGTGAAAACAGCGAAGAGACCCAGTACTTC	CASSLGENSEETQYF
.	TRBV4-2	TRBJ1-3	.	TGTGCCAGCAGCCAAGACAGGGCCAGATCTGGAAACACCATATATTTT	CASSQDRARSGNTIYF
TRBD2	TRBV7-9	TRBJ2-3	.	TGTGCCAGCAGCTTAGGCCTAGCGGGAGGGGTAGCAGATACGCAGTATTTT	CASSLGLAGGVADTQYF
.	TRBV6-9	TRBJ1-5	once	TGTGCCAGATTACCGAGAGACAGCAATCAGCCCCAGCATTTT	CARLPRDSNQPQHF
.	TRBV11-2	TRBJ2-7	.	TGTGCCAGCAGCCCGCGGGCTCACTACGAGCAGTACTTC	CASSPRAHYEQYF
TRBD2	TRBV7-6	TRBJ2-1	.	TGTGCCAGCAGCCACCCAGGGGGACTAGCGGCTTACAATGAGCAGTTCTTC	CASSHPGGLAAYNEQFF
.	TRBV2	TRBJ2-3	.	TGTGCCAGCAACCCAGGGGGGTCTCTCGGGAGGGACACAGATACGCAGTATTTT	CASNPGGSLGRDTDTQYF
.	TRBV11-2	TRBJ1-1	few	TGTGCCAGCAGCTTAGGGAGAACTGAAGCTTTCTTT	CASSLGRTEAFF
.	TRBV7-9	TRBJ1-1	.	TGTGCCAGCAGCTTATCCCCAGGGACCGACCCCGCCCGTCCTGGCGCTTTCTTT	CASSLSPGTDPARPGAFF
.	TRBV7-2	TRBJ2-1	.	TGTGCCAGCAGCGGCCGGGACACCCAATTGCAGTTCTTC	CASSGRDTQLQFF
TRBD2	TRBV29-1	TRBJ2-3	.	TGCAGCGTTGTCGCGGGAGGGGCAACTAGCACAGATACGCAGTATTTT	CSVVAGGATSTDTQYF
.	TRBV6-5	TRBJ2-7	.	TGTGCCTCTATGGAGGGAAACTCCTACGAGCAGTACTTC	CASMEGNSYEQYF
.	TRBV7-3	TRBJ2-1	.	TGTGCCAGCAGCTTAAGGAGGTCGGATGAGCAGTTCTTC	CASSLRRSDEQFF
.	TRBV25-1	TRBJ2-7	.	TGTGCCAGCGCCCAGAGGGGCGGCTACGAGCAGTACTTC	CASAQRGGYEQYF
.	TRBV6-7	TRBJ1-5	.	TGTGCCAGCAGTTACTCGATCTATCAGTCTAGCAATCAGCCCCAGCATTTT	CASSYSIYQSSNQPQHF
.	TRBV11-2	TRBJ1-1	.	TGTGCCAGCAGCTCTCTACAGGTTGAAGCTTTCTTT	CASSSLQVEAFF
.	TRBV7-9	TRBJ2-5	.	TGTGCCAGCAGCGGGGAAGGGAGCTCCCCAGGGACCCAGTACTTC	CASSGEGSSPGTQYF
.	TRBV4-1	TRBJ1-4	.	TGCGCCAGCAGCCCCGTAGGGTCAGGGACTAATGAAAAACTGTTTTTT	CASSPVGSGTNEKLFF
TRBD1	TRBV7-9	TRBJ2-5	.	TGTGCCAGCAGCCACCGGGACAGGATCCAAGAGACCCAGTACTTC	CASSHRDRIQETQYF
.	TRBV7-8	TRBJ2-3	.	TGTGCCAGCGGGGATGAGGGGAGTACTACAGATACGCAGTATTTT	CASGDEGSTTDTQYF
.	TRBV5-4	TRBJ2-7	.	TGTGCCAGCACCGAGATAGGGGCTTACGAGCAGTACTTC	CASTEIGAYEQYF
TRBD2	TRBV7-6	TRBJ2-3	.	TGTGCCAGCAGCCCCGGTTTTGAGCGGGACACAGATACGCAGTATTTT	CASSPGFERDTDTQYF
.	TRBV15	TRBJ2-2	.	TGTGCCACCAGCACCAATACCGGGACGGTGAACACCGGGGAGCTGTTTTTT	CATSTNTGTVNTGELFF
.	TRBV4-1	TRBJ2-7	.	TGCGCCAGCAGCCAAGAGAACTTCTCCTACGAGCAGTACTTC	CASSQENFSYEQYF
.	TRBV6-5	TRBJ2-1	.	TGTGCCAGCAGTTACTCGATTGCCACAGGCTGGAATGAGCAGTTCTTC	CASSYSIATGWNEQFF
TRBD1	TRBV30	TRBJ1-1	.	TGTGCCTGGAGTGGAGGGACAGTTAACACTGAAGCTTTCTTT	CAWSGGTVNTEAFF
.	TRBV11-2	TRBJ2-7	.	TGTGCCAGCAGCCCCTGGACATCCGAGCAGTACTTC	CASSPWTSEQYF
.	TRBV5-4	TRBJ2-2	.	TGTGCCAGCAGCCCACGAGAAACCGGGAACACCGGGGAGCTGTTTTTT	CASSPRETGNTGELFF
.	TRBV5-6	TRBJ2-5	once	TGTGCCAGCAGCTCCTCGTTGAGGGGGGAGACCCAGTACTTC	CASSSSLRGETQYF
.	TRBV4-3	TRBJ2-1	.	TGCGCCAGTGGGGACCTTGAGCAGTTCTTC	CASGDLEQFF
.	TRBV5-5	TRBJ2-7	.	TGTGCCAGCAGCTTGAGGGGTGGGGGATCATTCTACGAGCAGTACTTC	CASSLRGGGSFYEQYF
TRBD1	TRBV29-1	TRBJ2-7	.	TGCAGCGTTGCCGGGACAGCAAGCTCCTACGAGCAGTACTTC	CSVAGTASSYEQYF
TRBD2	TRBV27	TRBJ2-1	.	TGTGCCAGCAGAAAGGCGGGAGCACTCTACAATGAGCAGTTCTTC	CASRKAGALYNEQFF
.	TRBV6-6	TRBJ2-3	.	TGTGCCAGCAGTTACTCGCGGGGACCGTCTCCGGATACGCAGTATTTT	CASSYSRGPSPDTQYF
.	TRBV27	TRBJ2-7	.	TGTGCCAGCAGTTTAGGCGGTTCCTACGAGCAGTACTTC	CASSLGGSYEQYF
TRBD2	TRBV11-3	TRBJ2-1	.	TGTGCCAGCAGCCCTAGAGGGGGGACTAGCGGGAGTTATGAGCAGTTCTTC	CASSPRGGTSGSYEQFF
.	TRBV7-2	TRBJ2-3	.	TGTGCCAGCAGCTTAGAGTTGAGGGAAACACACACAGATACGCAGTATTTT	CASSLELRETHTDTQYF
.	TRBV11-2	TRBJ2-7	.	TGTGCCAGCAGCTTATATCCCCTCGGGGGACCCCTCTACGAGCAGTACTTC	CASSLYPLGGPLYEQYF
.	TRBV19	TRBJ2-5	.	TGTGCCAGTAGTTTATGGGGCGGGAATTTTGGAGAGACCCAGTACTTC	CASSLWGGNFGETQYF
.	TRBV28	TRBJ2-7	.	TGTGCCAGCAGTTTTTCCGATCGGAACGAGCAGTACTTC	CASSFSDRNEQYF